This TCR beta chain stems from a study of blood T cell repertoires in COVID-19. Study as a whole: Whether acute or convalescent, the COVID-19 samples came from the United States, Italy and Spain. T cells, B-cell-depleted T cells, or PBMCs supplied cDNA or gDNA.

With V trimmed by 3 bases and J by 7 bases, 15 bases remained unmatched. Germline-derived CDR1 and CDR2 are MGHRA and YSYEKL. The CDR3 is made up of 16 amino acids. Per the authors' pipeline: Cell counts per sample came from amplifying reference gene primers. Profiled with immunoSEQ multiplex PCR; TCRdb holds only in-frame clones, not every one. The DNA gave D and trimming, while V, J and clone size come from that table. The sample carries about 45,000 clones, around 79% recorded once. The specimen sequenced was peripheral blood. The chain couples TRBV4-1 to TRBJ2-7; TRBD1 matches at 7 bases. This receptor was taken from a human donor in a cohort sampled during active COVID-19. The CDR3 DNA follows: TGCGCCAGCAGCCACCCAGGACAGGCCGGTATGGGGGAGCAGTACTTC. Encoded protein: CASSHPGQAGMGEQYF.